A selection of T cell receptor beta chains follows, all from one sample in a study of blood T cell repertoires in COVID-19. The protocol was immunoSEQ multiplex PCR, while the TCRdb copy is restricted to in-frame clones and leaves out a portion. The sample lists more than 350,000 clones; roughly 88% were seen once. Sequencing was performed on PBMCs or T cells enriched from blood (not recorded which). The receptors come from a woman aged 18-29 years who had been exposed to COVID-19. Both conserved end residues are part of each CDR3. The D gene is left open where the match is weak. A clone size is listed for some rows: how often the clone was seen (once, few, many), or a class if it is expanded.

>TRBJ2-3|NA|TRBV24-1|NA
TGTGCCATCCCTCGGCAAGGGGAAAGCACAGATACGCAGTATTTT
CAIPRQGESTDTQYF
>TRBJ2-7|NA|TRBV4-1|TRBD1
TGCGCCAGCAGCCCTCGGACAGGGACACTCCACGAGCAGTACTTC
CASSPRTGTLHEQYF
>TRBJ2-1|NA|TRBV2|TRBD1
TGTGCCAGCAGTGTAGCCGGGACAGATACCTTCAATGAGCAGTTCTTC
CASSVAGTDTFNEQFF
>TRBJ1-5|NA|TRBV7-6|NA
TGTGCCAGCAGCCAGGGAAGCAATCAGCCCCAGCATTTT
CASSQGSNQPQHF
>TRBJ1-1|NA|TRBV11-3|NA
TGTGCCAGCAGCCAAAACCCGGAGGGCACTGAAGCTTTCTTT
CASSQNPEGTEAFF
>TRBJ1-2|NA|TRBV18|NA
TGTGCCAGCTCACCACCGGTATCACAGAATAACTATGGCTACACCTTC
CASSPPVSQNNYGYTF
>TRBJ2-2|NA|TRBV28|TRBD1
TGTGCCAGCAGCCCCCTGGACAGGGCCCCGGCCGGGGAGCTGTTTTTT
CASSPLDRAPAGELFF
>TRBJ2-1|NA|TRBV5-1|TRBD2
TGCGCCAGCAGCCCGACTAGCGGGAGGGGCGATGAGCAGTTCTTC
CASSPTSGRGDEQFF
>TRBJ1-5|once|TRBV4-1|NA
TGCGCCAGCAGCCAAGATCAGAGGGTGAGCAATCAGCCCCAGCATTTT
CASSQDQRVSNQPQHF
>TRBJ2-1|once|TRBV5-4|NA
TGTGCCAGCAGCCACGCGAGCTCCTACAATGAGCAGTTCTTC
CASSHASSYNEQFF
>TRBJ2-7|NA|TRBV27|NA
TGTGCCAGCAGTTTATCGGGGGGTCCCTACGAGCAGTACTTC
CASSLSGGPYEQYF
>TRBJ1-2|NA|TRBV6-5|NA
TGTGCCAGCAGTTACTCTGGACAGCTTAACTATGGCTACACCTTC
CASSYSGQLNYGYTF
>TRBJ2-5|NA|TRBV6-5|NA
TGTGCCAGCAGTCCGGGACACCCAGGACAAGAGACCCAGTACTTC
CASSPGHPGQETQYF
>TRBJ1-3|NA|TRBV7-8|TRBD1
TGTGCCAGCAGCGACTACAGGGGCCCAGGGGACACCATATATTTT
CASSDYRGPGDTIYF
>TRBJ2-7|once|TRBV6-5|NA
TGTGCCAGCAGTATGCGGTCGAGCTCCTACGAGCAGTACTTC
CASSMRSSSYEQYF
>TRBJ2-1|few|TRBV7-3|TRBD2
TGTGCCAGCAGCCGCTATAGCGGGGGAATTTACAATGAGCAGTTCTTC
CASSRYSGGIYNEQFF
>TRBJ1-2|NA|TRBV24-1|TRBD1
TGTGCCACCAGTGAGGCCACCGGACAGGGCTTTGGCTACACCTTC
CATSEATGQGFGYTF
>TRBJ1-1|NA|TRBV30|NA
TGTGCCTGGTGTCGAGGGGGGGGGAACACTGAAGCTTTCTTT
CAWCRGGGNTEAFF
>TRBJ2-7|NA|TRBV7-3|NA
TGTGCCAGCAGCTTAGGGGCATCTCTTACCTACGAGCAGTACTTC
CASSLGASLTYEQYF
>TRBJ1-1|NA|TRBV29-1|NA
TGCAGCGTTGAAGATTACCACGTGACAGTCGAAGCTTTCTTT
CSVEDYHVTVEAFF
>TRBJ1-6|NA|TRBV4-2|NA
TGTGCCAGCAGCTCTTTCCTAGGAGGTCAACCCTATAATTCACCCCTCCACTTT
CASSSFLGGQPYNSPLHF
>TRBJ1-1|NA|TRBV28|NA
TGTGCCAGCAGTTTTGTTGGGATCCGGGGAACTGAAGCTTTCTTT
CASSFVGIRGTEAFF
>TRBJ2-1|NA|TRBV27|TRBD1
TGTGCCAGCAGTTTTCTCCCGACAGGGGGATACAATGAGCAGTTCTTC
CASSFLPTGGYNEQFF
>TRBJ1-5|NA|TRBV12-3/TRBV12-4|NA
TGTGCCAGCAGTTTAGGACAGAATCAGCCCCAGCATTTT
CASSLGQNQPQHF